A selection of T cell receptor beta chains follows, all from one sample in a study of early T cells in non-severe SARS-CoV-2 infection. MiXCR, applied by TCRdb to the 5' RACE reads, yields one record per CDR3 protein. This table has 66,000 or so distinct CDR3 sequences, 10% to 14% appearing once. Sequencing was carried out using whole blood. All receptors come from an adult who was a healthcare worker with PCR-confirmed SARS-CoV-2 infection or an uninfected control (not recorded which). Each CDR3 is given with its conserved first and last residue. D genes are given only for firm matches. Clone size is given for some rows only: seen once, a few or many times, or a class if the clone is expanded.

TGTGGATACCAAAGGGCAGGGAGTGGGGATGAGCAGTTCTTC	CGYQRAGSGDEQFF	NA	TRBV2	TRBJ2-1	many
TGTGCCAGCTCACACTGGACGGATTCGGGGGATACGCAGTATTTT	CASSHWTDSGDTQYF	NA	TRBV18	TRBJ2-3	few
TGCAGTGCTTCTTGGGGGGCCGGCACAGATACGCAGTATTTT	CSASWGAGTDTQYF	NA	TRBV20-1	TRBJ2-3	many
TGCAGTGCTAGAGATGCGAACAGGGCCTCAGATACGCAGTATTTT	CSARDANRASDTQYF	NA	TRBV20-1	TRBJ2-3	many
TGTGCCAGCAGCGGAATCCGGGACAGAGTCTACGAGCAGTACTTC	CASSGIRDRVYEQYF	TRBD1	TRBV11-2	TRBJ2-7	many
TGCGCCAGCAGCTTCGACACCCGGGGGGCCCAGTACTTC	CASSFDTRGAQYF	TRBD2	TRBV5-1	TRBJ2-5	few
TGTGCCAGCAGCTCTACCGGGACAGGGGGACGCGAGCAGTACTTC	CASSSTGTGGREQYF	TRBD1	TRBV7-9	TRBJ2-7	NA
TGTGCCAGCGCTCCCGGGGCAGCAGATACGCAGTATTTT	CASAPGAADTQYF	NA	TRBV11-3	TRBJ2-3	NA
TGCGCCAGCAGCTTGAGCCCAGATATCTACGAGCAGTACTTC	CASSLSPDIYEQYF	NA	TRBV5-1	TRBJ2-7	many
TGCGCCAGCAGCTTGGAAAGTTGGGGTGAAGCTTTCTTT	CASSLESWGEAFF	NA	TRBV5-1	TRBJ1-1	NA
TGTGCCAGCTTGGGGGGGGCGCGTGGCTACACCTTC	CASLGGARGYTF	NA	TRBV6-5	TRBJ1-2	many
TGTGCCAGCAGCTTAGGGGCAACGGATGACTATGGCTACACCTTC	CASSLGATDDYGYTF	NA	TRBV7-9	TRBJ1-2	many
TGCAGTGCTAGAGGCGAGACAGGGACTTATACTGAAGCTTTCTTT	CSARGETGTYTEAFF	TRBD1	TRBV20-1	TRBJ1-1	many
TGTGCCAGCAGTCTCAACAGGGTTCAGCCCCAGCATTTT	CASSLNRVQPQHF	NA	TRBV27	TRBJ1-5	few
TGTGCCAGCAGTGAATGGGGGGGAGTCACAGATACGCAGTATTTT	CASSEWGGVTDTQYF	TRBD2	TRBV6-1	TRBJ2-3	many
TGCGCCAGCAGCTTGTACGGTCCGGGCGAGCAGTACTTC	CASSLYGPGEQYF	NA	TRBV5-1	TRBJ2-7	many
TGCGCCAGCAGCTCTTGGACAGGGGATTCACCCCTCCACTTT	CASSSWTGDSPLHF	TRBD1	TRBV5-1	TRBJ1-6	NA
TGCAGTGCTAGAAGGGGGGTCAGAGATACGCAGTATTTT	CSARRGVRDTQYF	NA	TRBV20-1	TRBJ2-3	few
TGTGCCAGCAGTCGCCTGGCAGGGCCCACTGAAGCTTTCTTT	CASSRLAGPTEAFF	NA	TRBV6-5	TRBJ1-1	many
TGCGCCAGCAGCCAAGATGGAGGCGCGGGGAGCTACAATGAGCAGTTCTTC	CASSQDGGAGSYNEQFF	NA	TRBV4-1	TRBJ2-1	many
TGCAGTGCTAGCGATGGGAGCTATGGCTACACCTTC	CSASDGSYGYTF	NA	TRBV20-1	TRBJ1-2	many
TGCAGTGTCTGGGACGGGTCCAACTATGGCTACACCTTC	CSVWDGSNYGYTF	NA	TRBV20-1	TRBJ1-2	many
TGTGCCAGCAGCTTGTCGTCAGACGGCACCTACGAGCAGTACTTC	CASSLSSDGTYEQYF	NA	TRBV5-4	TRBJ2-7	many
TGTGCCAGCAGCTTTCGGACTAGCGGAGAGACCCAGTACTTC	CASSFRTSGETQYF	TRBD2	TRBV7-6	TRBJ2-5	NA
TGTGCCAGCAGCACAGGTTTCAAAAACATTCAGTACTTC	CASSTGFKNIQYF	NA	TRBV11-2	TRBJ2-4	many
TGTGCCAGCACCGCGGGCAATCAGCCCCAGCATTTT	CASTAGNQPQHF	NA	TRBV7-9	TRBJ1-5	many